Listed below are T cell receptor beta chains from one sample, sequenced in a study of blood T cell repertoires in COVID-19. Repertoires were generated with immunoSEQ multiplex PCR, while TCRdb's copy carries only in-frame clones and drops some. The top ten clones hold approximately 4% of a sample with approximately 250,000 clones, about 88% of them seen once. What was sequenced was peripheral blood. These receptors came from a man aged 18 to 30 with active or convalescent COVID-19. Each CDR3 is given without its conserved first and last residue.

v_gene | CDR3aa
TRBV6-2/TRBV6-3 | ASSYSGQGAGGYT
TRBV2 | ARSGSSYNEQF
TRBV19 | ASSMLGSNQPQH
TRBV12-3/TRBV12-4 | ASRSGTGYGYT
TRBV19 | ASRRTGTGVEKLF
TRBV4-2 | ASSQPDRRSGYT
TRBV9 | ASSSGLAGGNEQF
TRBV5-8 | ASSPQDQPQH
TRBV7-3 | ASSLSGGAETQY
TRBV6-5 | ASSSGQGVT
TRBV10-2 | ASSVDRSLGGYT
TRBV5-4 | ASAEQRATQSYNEQF
TRBV27 | ASSLTWDRDSPLH
TRBV7-2 | ASSFSGLTDTQY
TRBV7-3 | ASSWNPLAGNTGELF
TRBV7-6 | ASSARAGADTEAF
TRBV5-1 | ASSPGGNSPQETQY
TRBV30 | ASTRGENEKLF
TRBV6-1 | ASSDGGIAKNIQY
TRBV13 | ASSLAGASETQY
TRBV7-2 | ASSLKGTGSPLH
TRBV24-1 | ATSDSGEQY
TRBV30 | AWNPGQLNTIY
TRBV28 | ASNPLRDRSSYEQY
TRBV4-1 | ASSQERRIGTQY
TRBV4-2 | ASSQEVWPPRNSPLH
TRBV24-1 | ATSDFTGGAGEQF
TRBV6-6 | ASSYSTGEEKLF
TRBV6-1 | ASSETPTGNTDTQY
TRBV5-4 | ASSLTSDYNEQF
TRBV19 | ASSIQGNTGELF
TRBV10-2 | ASSESGVSYEQY
TRBV27 | ASSPSWMEYGYT
TRBV7-2 | ASSLYGQETQY
TRBV24-1 | ATSARGTDTQY
TRBV7-9 | ASSLAVTGYGYT
TRBV7-8 | ASSLVAGYESGELF
TRBV30 | AWSVSGGTQY
TRBV5-1 | ASSPGGGTQY
TRBV3-1/TRBV3-2 | ASAKGTMRSDTQY
TRBV3-1/TRBV3-2 | ASSQDKGAVTGELF
TRBV6-5 | ASSLDSPNSYEQY
TRBV6-5 | ASSYPIRTRSETQY
TRBV3-1/TRBV3-2 | ASSQEGGLAQY
TRBV19 | ASTLTFTEFNQPQH
TRBV7-2 | ASSYRPPGLGNEQF
TRBV12-3/TRBV12-4 | ASRTGDSTEAF
TRBV2 | ASSVGQGEADTQY
TRBV27 | ASSLILAGPGVEQY
TRBV5-4 | ASRTSGKKWDEQY
TRBV7-6 | ASSPRDGGQEKLF
TRBV9 | ASSYGTSGYNEQF
TRBV11-2 | ASSSNRGSGANVLT
TRBV10-3 | AISERGTGFNEQF